This T cell receptor (beta chain) was sequenced in a study of blood T cell repertoires in COVID-19. Across the whole study: Specimens from acute and convalescent COVID-19 originated in the United States, Italy and Spain. The analysed material was cDNA or gDNA that came from T cells, B-cell-depleted T cells, or PBMCs.

Patients from Seattle were sampled longitudinally, starting during active infection. As originally analysed: Reference gene primer amplification gave estimated nucleated cell counts. Profiled with immunoSEQ multiplex PCR; TCRdb holds only in-frame clones, not every one. D and trimming come from the DNA, and the V and J calls and clone size come from that table. Altogether 90,000 or so clones are present, approximately 88% being singletons, with the ten largest covering approximately 5.4%. CDR3 length equals 15 residues. Germline loops: CDR1 GTSNPN, CDR2 SVGIG (reference sequence). V trimming: 6 bases; J trimming: 3 bases; junction bases outside the gene matches: 12.

This chain links TRBV30 with TRBJ2-7; TRBD1 matches at 9 bases. This TCR derives from a man aged 55 to 70 with COVID-19, enrolled during active disease. Sequences were obtained from peripheral blood. CDR3 coding DNA: TGTGCCTGTCGTAACAGGGGGCCGGGACGCTACGAGCAGTACTTC. This sequence encodes CACRNRGPGRYEQYF.